This TCR beta chain derives from a study of blood T cells in healthy people across ages. Using a J-beta primer mix together with a sample-barcoded 5' primer, a second PCR was run for roughly 7 to 11 cycles. TCRdb re-called the 5' RACE reads through MiXCR, storing one row per CDR3 protein. The sample contains about 1,000,000 distinct CDR3 sequences, 40% to 45% of which appear only once. This clonotype was counted a few times. Trimming removed 3 bases at V and 5 bases at J, with 12 bases between. The CDR3 spans 14 residues. Germline V gene lookup returns CDR1 SGHAT and CDR2 FQNNGV. Sequencing was carried out using blood. The receptor was isolated from a woman aged 55-69 years in good health. The V call is TRBV11-2, the J call TRBJ2-3; tentatively, D is TRBD1 (6 bases). The chain's CDR3 is CASSFTGYGDTQYF. The CDR3 region has the DNA TGTGCCAGCAGCTTTACAGGGTACGGAGATACGCAGTATTTT.